Listed below are T cell receptor beta chains from one sample, sequenced in a study of blood T cell repertoires in COVID-19. Some clones are missing from TCRdb's copy, which holds only in-frame ones; the method was immunoSEQ multiplex PCR. The sample includes approximately 300,000 clones, approximately 90% of them seen just once. Source material: PBMCs or T cells enriched from blood (not recorded which). The source is a woman between 18 and 30 years old who had recovered from COVID-19. Both conserved end residues are part of each CDR3. Each record gives: D gene, CDR3 length, J gene, V gene, clone size, CDR3 DNA, CDR3 protein. D genes are given only for firm matches. Some rows have no size entry. The others give once, few or many, or a class for an expanded clone.

. | 15 | TRBJ2-2 | TRBV11-2 | . | TGTGCCAGCAGCTTTGGGGACTGGGATCCCGGGGAGCTGTTTTTT | CASSFGDWDPGELFF
TRBD1 | 14 | TRBJ2-5 | TRBV20-1 | . | TGCAGTGCTAGTACCGACAGGGGTGTGGAGACCCAGTACTTC | CSASTDRGVETQYF
TRBD1 | 15 | TRBJ1-4 | TRBV30 | . | TGTGCCTGGAGTGTACGTCAGGGGGTGGGCGGAAAACTGTTTTTT | CAWSVRQGVGGKLFF
. | 14 | TRBJ2-6 | TRBV2 | . | TGTGCCAGCAGCATCCCCTCTGGGGCCAACGTCCTGACTTTC | CASSIPSGANVLTF
. | 11 | TRBJ1-1 | TRBV5-1 | . | TGCGCCAGCAGCTCCGCAGGGATGGCTTTCTTT | CASSSAGMAFF
TRBD1 | 15 | TRBJ2-2 | TRBV25-1 | . | TGTGCCAGCAGTGTGGGACAGGGAGAGACCGGGGAGCTGTTTTTT | CASSVGQGETGELFF
TRBD1 | 14 | TRBJ1-1 | TRBV27 | . | TGTGCCAGCAGTGGGGACAGGGGAAGGACTGAAGCTTTCTTT | CASSGDRGRTEAFF
TRBD1 | 16 | TRBJ2-1 | TRBV30 | . | TGTGCCTGGAGTGTACCCTTCGGACAGGGAAGGAATGAGCAGTTCTTC | CAWSVPFGQGRNEQFF
TRBD2 | 16 | TRBJ2-7 | TRBV7-6 | . | TGTGCCAGCAGCTCACACTCCAGCGGGGGGGCCTACGAGCAGTACTTC | CASSSHSSGGAYEQYF
. | 14 | TRBJ1-3 | TRBV7-9 | once | TGTGCCAGCAGCCTCCTCAGCTCTGGAAACACCATATATTTT | CASSLLSSGNTIYF
. | 15 | TRBJ2-7 | TRBV10-3 | . | TGTGCCATCAGTGAGTCGAGGACACCAACCTACGAGCAGTACTTC | CAISESRTPTYEQYF
TRBD1 | 16 | TRBJ1-1 | TRBV18 | . | TGTGCCAGCTCAATCCGGGACAGGGGTTGGGGCACTGAAGCTTTCTTT | CASSIRDRGWGTEAFF
. | 15 | TRBJ2-7 | TRBV28 | . | TGTGCCAGCAGTTTAATGGAACGGGACATCTACGAGCAGTACTTC | CASSLMERDIYEQYF
TRBD2 | 13 | TRBJ2-3 | TRBV13 | . | TGTGCCAGCTCCCGGGGGGTGGGAGATACGCAGTATTTT | CASSRGVGDTQYF
. | 11 | TRBJ1-5 | TRBV16 | . | TGTGCCAGCAGTGAGGGTCAGCCCCAGCATTTT | CASSEGQPQHF
. | 13 | TRBJ1-1 | TRBV7-9 | . | TGTGCCAGCAGCCCTCGCCAAGGCGGTGAAGCTTTCTTT | CASSPRQGGEAFF
. | 12 | TRBJ2-2 | TRBV3-1/TRBV3-2 | . | TGTGCCAGCAGCCAGTCCTCCGGGGAGCTGTTTTTT | CASSQSSGELFF
TRBD2 | 17 | TRBJ2-5 | TRBV5-6 | . | TGTGCCAGCAGCTTGGGGACTAGCGGGGGGGCCTATGAGACCCAGTACTTC | CASSLGTSGGAYETQYF
TRBD2 | 16 | TRBJ2-7 | TRBV5-1 | . | TGCGCCAGCAGCTTGGGAGTGGGGCGGGGGACCTACGAGCAGTACTTC | CASSLGVGRGTYEQYF
TRBD2 | 15 | TRBJ2-7 | TRBV9 | . | TGTGCCAGCAGCGTAGGGGGCGGGGGAACCTACGAGCAGTACTTC | CASSVGGGGTYEQYF